This entry describes one TCR beta chain. The Seattle patients joined while their infection was active and were tracked longitudinally afterward. In the source study's methods: How many nucleated cells were present was estimated from reference gene primer amplification. TCRdb's copy holds only in-frame clones and misses some; the assay was immunoSEQ multiplex PCR. The V and J calls and clone size were taken over from that table, and D and trimming were inferred from the DNA. In the table there are 350,000 to 500,000 clones, 80% to 90% of which are singletons. This specimen belongs to a study of blood T cell repertoires in COVID-19. Study-wide background: Material from acute and convalescent COVID-19 was sourced from the United States, Italy and Spain. PBMCs, B-cell-depleted T cells, or T cells were the source of the cDNA or gDNA that made up the material.

This CDR3 is 16 amino acids long. Losses at the gene ends were 7 bases for V and 7 bases for J; bases not matched to a gene: 8. Germline V gives CDR1 WSHSY, CDR2 SAAADI. Sequencing was carried out using peripheral blood. The rearrangement joins TRBV10-2 to TRBJ2-2; 14 positions match TRBD2. The receptor was derived from a man aged 18 to 29 with COVID-19, enrolled during active disease. DNA of the CDR3: TGCGCCAGCATGACTAGCGGGGGGGCGATAAGCGGGGAGCTGTTTTTT. Amino acids: CASMTSGGAISGELFF.